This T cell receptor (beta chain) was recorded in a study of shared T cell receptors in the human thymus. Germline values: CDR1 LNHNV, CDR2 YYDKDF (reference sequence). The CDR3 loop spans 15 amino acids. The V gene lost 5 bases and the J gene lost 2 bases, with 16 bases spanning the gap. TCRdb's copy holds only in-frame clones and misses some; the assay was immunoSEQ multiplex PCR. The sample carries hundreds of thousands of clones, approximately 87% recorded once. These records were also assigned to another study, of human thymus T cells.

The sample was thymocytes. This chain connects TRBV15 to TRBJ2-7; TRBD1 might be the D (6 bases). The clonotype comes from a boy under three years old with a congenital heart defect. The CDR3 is CATSLRTEWAYEQYF. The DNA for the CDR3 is TGTGCCACCAGCCTAAGGACAGAATGGGCCTACGAGCAGTACTTC.